This TCR beta chain was documented in a study of cytomegalovirus exposure and HLA in healthy donors. Study information: Prior work identified some 120 million unique TCR beta sequences in 150 million to 200 million T cells.

This PCR relied on a set of 60 Vbeta primers and 13 Jbeta primers. Study processing details: Later, 65 million to 90 million unique TCR beta chains were counted in an analysis, and approximately 10 million of them were shared. The table came from immunoSEQ multiplex PCR; TCRdb's copy has only in-frame clones and leaves some out. For V, J and clone size, that table is used; D and trimming come from the DNA. In the table there are approximately 150,000 clones, 79% of which are singletons. The length of the CDR3 is 19 residues. CDR1 and CDR2 (germline): MGHRA, YSYEKL. Trimming shortened V by 1 base and J by 0 bases, and 16 bases separated the two germline ends. Study-wide results and caveats: The study had only CMV serostatus as immune exposure information. Previous analysis showed most TCR beta V segments were productive about 87% or about 30% of the time.

Points on this clone: The antigen is unknown.

The clonotype was recovered from a man aged 45 to 65 in good health and CMV-seropositive. The chain has TRBV4-1 and TRBJ2-6; D might be TRBD2 (5 bases). Sequenced sample: PBMCs. The CDR3 loop reads CASSQAKGSFNSGANVLTF. Here the CDR3 DNA reads TGCGCCAGCAGCCAAGCGAAAGGGAGCTTTAACTCTGGGGCCAACGTCCTGACTTTC.